These 2 T cell receptor beta chains originate from one sample sequenced in a study of cytomegalovirus exposure and HLA in healthy donors. PCR involved 60 Vbeta and 13 Jbeta primers. The protocol was immunoSEQ multiplex PCR, while the TCRdb copy is restricted to in-frame clones and leaves out a portion. Found here are around 200,000 clones, 77% of them singletons; the top ten hold 3.7%. Sequencing was carried out using PBMCs. These receptors all come from a woman aged 60-75 years in good health and CMV-seropositive.

The V gene is TRBV5-1, the J gene TRBJ2-1, with D tentatively TRBD1 (6 bases). The length of the CDR3 is 12 residues. Germline CDR1 reads SGHRS; CDR2 reads YFSETQ. V lost 6 bases, J lost 6 bases, and 10 bases lay in between. The CDR3 loop reads CASNRDVNEQFF. In nucleotides, the CDR3 is TGCGCCAGCAACAGGGACGTCAATGAGCAGTTCTTC. Full variable domain (rest looked up from reference TRBV5-1 and TRBJ2-1): KAGVTQTPRYLIKTRGQQVTLSCSPISGHRSVSWYQQTPGQGLQFLFEYFSETQRNKGNFPGRFSGRQFSNSRSEMNVSTLELGDSALYLCASNRDVNEQFFGPGTRLTVL.

This clone was seen more than once but under ten times. This rearrangement joins TRBV29-1 to TRBJ2-1; 11 nucleotides agree with TRBD2. The germline CDR1 and CDR2 sequences are SQVTM and ANQGSEA. V gave up 1 base and J gave up 8 bases; unmatched junction bases: 7. CDR3 length: 15 residues. The CDR3 DNA is TGCAGCGTTGAAGGTTTAGCGGGAGGGGGCGATGAGCAGTTCTTC. Its translation is CSVEGLAGGGDEQFF.